The clone carrying this T cell receptor (beta chain) showed up just a few times. This entry comes from a study of T-cell memory formation after mild COVID-19. This CDR3 is 12 amino acids long. V gave up 4 bases and J gave up 10 bases, with 11 bases separating them. The germline CDR1 and CDR2 sequences are SGHTA and FQGNSA. TCRdb itself ran the 5' RACE reads through MiXCR, one entry per CDR3 protein. The repertoire holds about 270,000 distinct CDR3 sequences, with around 17% as singletons. The chain employs TRBV7-2 and TRBJ2-1, with D possibly matching TRBD1 (7 bases). Sequencing used PBMCs or a T cell subset sorted from them (not recorded which). This clonotype originated in a man aged 18 to 30 who had mild COVID-19 (a few samples of this study predate the infection). Cell type and time point are not known. CDR3 sequence (DNA): TGTGCCAGCAGCTCACAGGGGAGGGAGCAGTTCTTC. Residues: CASSSQGREQFF.